This note documents a single T cell receptor beta chain sequence. Its specificity is unknown. TEMRA cells were FACS-enriched, unlike CD8+ and CD4+ T cells, which were negatively isolated. With random hexamers, reverse transcription was performed on about 0.45 to 1 ug of RNA. Amplification of TCR beta CDR3 used immunoSEQ multiplex PCR across 54 Vbeta and 13 Jbeta. TCRdb used MiXCR to reprocess the immunoSEQ multiplex PCR reads, holding one entry per CDR3 protein. This sample has 150,000 to 250,000 distinct CDR3 sequences; roughly 95% occur once, and the top ten carry 0.093%. Germline CDR1 DFQATT, CDR2 SNEGSKA (reference sequence). This CDR3 region has 12 residues. This record belongs to a study of CD8 T cells in Susac syndrome. Overall study results and limits: The authors acknowledged that the study's TCR sequencing and HLA analysis involved relatively few individuals.

Material for sequencing was CD4+ T cells from PBMCs. The source of this sequence is a human donor with multiple sclerosis. The chain has TRBV20-1 and TRBJ1-2; D gene unclear. This CDR3 is CRGLAGDYGYTF. The CDR3 nucleotides are TGCAGAGGATTAGCAGGAGACTATGGCTACACCTTC.